The present T cell receptor beta chain was sequenced within a study of blood T cell repertoires in COVID-19. Study in general: T cells, B-cell-depleted T cells, or PBMCs provided the cDNA or gDNA that served as material.

Authors' data handling: The assay estimated nucleated cells by amplifying reference gene primers. Sequencing used immunoSEQ multiplex PCR; TCRdb keeps in-frame clones, though not all of them. V and J calls and clone size follow that table, whereas D and trimming were derived from the DNA. The table shows 250,000 or so clones, with around 90% occurring only once. V lost 3 bases, J lost 5 bases, and 6 bases stayed unmatched. The germline V gene has CDR1 MNHNS and CDR2 SASEGT. The CDR3 runs to 14 residues. Sequenced input: peripheral blood. This chain joins TRBV6-1 and TRBJ1-2, with 7 bases that match TRBD1. The TCR originated in a woman aged 60-70 years with COVID-19, enrolled during active disease. The CDR3 reads CASSDWDRTYGYTF. The CDR3 coding sequence is TGTGCCAGCAGTGATTGGGACAGAACTTATGGCTACACCTTC.